This entry lists 32 T cell receptor beta chains sequenced from one sample in a study of T cells in Graves' hyperthyroidism and ophthalmopathy. TCR beta CDR3 sequences were amplified from RNA transcripts. HTBI primers were used for first-round RT-PCR of the TCR CDR3. TCRdb redid the calling of the multiplex PCR reads with MiXCR, one entry per CDR3 protein. Among approximately 600,000 distinct CDR3 sequences, around 13% were seen once, and the ten largest hold more than 4.5%. The sample consisted of blood. These TCRs come from a woman in her twenties or thirties with Graves' hyperthyroidism that later progressed to Graves' ophthalmopathy.

The sample holds many counts of this clonotype. The chain is built from TRBV2 and TRBJ1-4; D not certain. The CDR3 runs 14 residues. Germline loops: CDR1 SNHLY, CDR2 FYNNEI. V was clipped by 2 bases and J by 3 bases, with 7 bases between them. CDR3 sequence reads: CASSETVPNEKLFF. In DNA form, the CDR3 reads TGTGCCAGCAGTGAAACGGTCCCTAATGAAAAACTGTTTTTT.

This clonotype has more than one count but fewer than ten. J is TRBJ2-3 and V is TRBV4-1, with 10 bases fitting TRBD2. There are 17 residues in the CDR3. Germline V gene sequence: CDR1 MGHRA, CDR2 YSYEKL. V shed 3 bases and J 2 bases; nucleotides not matched to a gene: 8. The CDR3 nucleotides are TGCGCCAGCAGCCAGAGATTACTAGCGGGGAACACAGATACGCAGTATTTT. Protein sequence: CASSQRLLAGNTDTQYF.

This clonotype has ten or more counts. This chain uses TRBV19 with TRBJ2-7, with 9 bases aligning to TRBD1. The CDR3 has 15 residues. The V and J ends lost 9 bases and 1 base, in that order; junction bases with no gene match: 10. From germline, CDR1 is LNHDA and CDR2 SQIVND (reference sequence). CDR3 coding DNA: TGTGCCAGCCGTACAGGGGGCGGAGGATCCTACGAGCAGTACTTC. This translates into CASRTGGGGSYEQYF.

The rearrangement joins TRBV4-1 to TRBJ1-5; no reliable D call. The ends were cut back, 1 base at V and 2 bases at J, with 12 bases in the middle. The CDR3 extends over 16 amino acids. From germline, CDR1 is MGHRA and CDR2 YSYEKL. DNA of the CDR3: TGCGCCAGCAGCCAAGGAATAGGAGGTGGCAATCAGCCCCAGCATTTT. Its translation: CASSQGIGGGNQPQHF.

This clonotype was recorded many times. The chain couples TRBV2 to TRBJ2-5; TRBD1 matches at 9 bases. The trim removed 6 bases at V and 4 bases at J, leaving 6 bases unmatched. Germline V gene data show CDR1 as SNHLY and CDR2 as FYNNEI. This CDR3 spans 14 amino acids. The CDR3 loop reads CASRVQGAGETQYF. DNA of the CDR3: TGTGCCAGCAGGGTACAGGGGGCAGGAGAGACCCAGTACTTC.

The chain links TRBV11-2 to TRBJ2-7; D is ambiguous. Trimming stripped 1 base from V and 6 bases from J, with 13 bases between. CDR3 length: 14 amino acids. In germline, CDR1 is SGHAT, CDR2 FQNNGV. Here the CDR3 DNA reads TGTGCCAGCAGCTTAGGAGCATCAGGAATCGAGCAGTACTTC. Encoded protein: CASSLGASGIEQYF.

Ten or more counts support this clonotype. This chain joins TRBV2 and TRBJ2-3, with 8 nucleotides matching TRBD1. Trimming took 4 bases from V and 2 from J; bases not matched to a gene: 11. Germline V gene lookup returns CDR1 SNHLY and CDR2 FYNNEI. The CDR3 is made up of 17 amino acids. In DNA, the CDR3 is TGTGCCAGCAGTGGTGGGTCGACAGGGGCGTACACAGATACGCAGTATTTT. Translated: CASSGGSTGAYTDTQYF. Drawing the rest from reference TRBV2 and TRBJ2-3, the complete variable domain is EPEVTQTPSHQVTQMGQEVILRCVPISNHLYFYWYRQILGQKVEFLVSFYNNEISEKSEIFDDQFSVERPDGSNFTLKIRSTKLEDSAMYFCASSGGSTGAYTDTQYFGPGTRLTVL.

This clonotype has ten or more counts. V gene TRBV30 combines with J gene TRBJ2-1, with 9 bases identical to TRBD2. V lost 0 bases to trimming and J lost 5 bases; unmatched junction nucleotides: 8. The CDR3 contains 16 residues. Germline V gives CDR1 GTSNPN, CDR2 SVGIG (reference sequence). The CDR3 here is CAWSVGRTSADNEQFF. The CDR3 DNA reads TGTGCCTGGAGTGTGGGGAGGACTAGCGCTGACAATGAGCAGTTCTTC.

The chain links TRBV12-5 to TRBJ1-1; 7 bases fit TRBD1. CDR3 length: 16 residues. Germline V lookup: CDR1 LGHNT, CDR2 FRNRAP. J was trimmed by 1 base and V by 5 bases; bases with no gene match: 10. CDR3 sequence: CASGRPAGTANTEAFF. For the CDR3, the DNA is TGTGCTAGTGGTCGACCAGCCGGGACAGCGAACACTGAAGCTTTCTTT.

This clonotype has ten or more counts. The V and J genes are TRBV6-2 or TRBV6-3 and TRBJ2-5; D is possibly TRBD2 (5 bases). Trimming left V 8 bases short and J 7 bases short, with 17 bases between. Per germline, CDR1 MNHEY and CDR2 SVGEGT. The CDR3 contains 13 residues. CDR3 protein: CASVSDLRGTQYF. CDR3 coding DNA: TGTGCCAGCGTATCTGACCTCCGGGGGACCCAGTACTTC.

The chain links TRBV27 to TRBJ2-1; TRBD2 matches at 10 bases. After removal of 2 bases from V and 3 bases from J, the junction contained 7 bases not matched to a gene. The CDR3 loop spans 17 amino acids. CDR1 and CDR2 (germline): MNHEY, SMNVEV (reference sequence). The CDR3 DNA reads as TGTGCCAGCAGTTTAATACGGACTAGCGGATACTACAATGAGCAGTTCTTC. Residues: CASSLIRTSGYYNEQFF.

This clonotype came up a few times. A much larger clone sits a single nucleotide away, making a read error possible. The rearrangement uses TRBV3-1 and TRBJ1-5; D call uncertain. The CDR3 has 13 amino acids. Trimming removed 3 bases at V and 1 base at J, with 4 bases between. The germline gives CDR1 LGHDT, CDR2 YNNKEL (reference sequence). CDR3 sequence (DNA): TGTGCCAGCAGCCAGAGAAGCAATCAGCCCCAGCATTTT. Protein product: CASSQRSNQPQHF. The whole variable domain, filled in from reference TRBV3-1 and TRBJ1-5, reads DTAVSQTPKYLVTQMGNDKSIKCEQNLGHDTMYWYKQDSKKFLKIMFSYNNKELIINETVPNRFSPKSPDKAHLNLHINSLELGDSAVYFCASSQRSNQPQHFGDGTRLSIL.

This clonotype was seen repeatedly, ten times or more. The chain uses TRBV2 and TRBJ2-2; no firm D call. V was cut by 10 bases and J by 5 bases, with 11 bases left in between. Looked up from germline, CDR1 is SNHLY and CDR2 is FYNNEI. The CDR3 contains 12 residues. CDR3 residues: CATKLPTGELFF. CDR3 DNA: TGTGCCACCAAACTGCCGACCGGGGAGCTGTTTTTT.

There are many counts of this clonotype. The V and J genes are TRBV27 and TRBJ2-1; tentative D call: TRBD2 (6 bases). CDR3 size: 14 residues. Looked up from germline, CDR1 is MNHEY and CDR2 is SMNVEV (reference sequence). V lost 7 bases to trimming and J lost 0 bases, with 10 bases between them. In DNA, the CDR3 is TGTGCCAGCAATAGCGGACGCTCCTACAATGAGCAGTTCTTC. It encodes CASNSGRSYNEQFF.

Ten or more counts support this clonotype. V is TRBV10-3 and J is TRBJ1-5; D ambiguous. From germline, CDR1 is ENHRY and CDR2 SYGVKD. CDR3 length: 15 amino acids. The V gene lost 3 bases and the J gene lost 7 bases, with 16 bases spanning the gap. The CDR3 DNA follows: TGTGCCATCAGTGACCTTACAGAAGGAGGACAGCCCCAGCATTTT. This translates into CAISDLTEGGQPQHF.

This clonotype has a handful of counts. This chain links TRBV7-9 with TRBJ1-1, with a weak D call TRBD1 (5 bases). The ends were cut back, 1 base at V and 6 bases at J, with 9 bases in the middle. Looked up from germline, CDR1 is SEHNR and CDR2 is FQNEAQ (reference sequence). The CDR3 length is 13 residues. CDR3 amino acids: CASSLGGDPEAFF. In nucleotides, the CDR3 is TGTGCCAGCAGCTTAGGAGGGGACCCTGAAGCTTTCTTT.

At least ten counts were recorded for this clonotype. This chain connects TRBV7-2 to TRBJ2-7, with unresolved D. The germline V and J ends were trimmed by 5 bases and 0 bases, with 5 bases remaining between them. The germline V gene has CDR1 SGHTA and CDR2 FQGNSA. This CDR3 has 12 residues. CDR3 sequence: CASSAYSYEQYF. CDR3 coding DNA: TGTGCCAGCAGCGCATACTCCTACGAGCAGTACTTC.

The chain has TRBV2 and TRBJ2-7; TRBD2 agrees at 8 bases. Germline CDR1 and CDR2: SNHLY and FYNNEI. With V trimmed by 3 bases and J by 4 bases, 5 bases remained unmatched. The CDR3 extends over 14 amino acids. The CDR3 DNA reads TGTGCCAGCAGTGATAGGACTAGCTTATACGAGCAGTACTTC. Its translation is CASSDRTSLYEQYF.

The rearrangement uses TRBV9 and TRBJ2-1; no firm D call. This CDR3 has 13 amino acids. The germline V gene has CDR1 SGDLS and CDR2 YYNGEE. V was trimmed by 4 bases and J by 5 bases, leaving 10 bases between them. The CDR3 loop reads CASSKGLNNEQFF. The CDR3 coding sequence is TGTGCCAGCAGCAAGGGTCTCAACAATGAGCAGTTCTTC.

V usage is TRBV11-2 and J usage is TRBJ2-2; D unresolved. The CDR3 loop spans 15 amino acids. Trimming cost V 5 bases and J 3 bases, with 13 bases left between them. In germline, CDR1 is SGHAT, CDR2 FQNNGV. The CDR3 sequence: CASSQHTKDTGELFF. The CDR3 region has the DNA TGTGCCAGCAGCCAGCACACGAAAGACACCGGGGAGCTGTTTTTT.

This clonotype occurred many times. The rearrangement uses TRBV7-9 and TRBJ1-1, with D possibly being TRBD1 (5 bases). CDR3 length equals 17 residues. The ends were cut back, 4 bases at V and 0 bases at J, with 18 bases in the middle. CDR1 and CDR2 (germline): SEHNR, FQNEAQ (reference sequence). CDR3 sequence (DNA): TGTGCCAGCAGCTCTTGGGGGTTCGAAAACATGAACACTGAAGCTTTCTTT. As protein: CASSSWGFENMNTEAFF.

At least ten counts were recorded for this clonotype. V usage is TRBV20-1 and J usage is TRBJ2-7; no definite D call. Germline lookup yields CDR1 DFQATT and CDR2 SNEGSKA (reference sequence). The CDR3 has 13 amino acids. V was shortened by 3 bases and J by 2 bases, with 11 bases between the two germline ends. CDR3 coding DNA: TGCAGTGCTAGGGTACCCGCAACCTACGAGCAGTACTTC. Translated, it gives CSARVPATYEQYF.

The sample holds a few counts of this clonotype. The chain links TRBV30 to TRBJ2-7; no clear D. The CDR3 has 12 residues. Trimming stripped 0 bases from V and 5 bases from J, with 8 bases between. The germline V gene has CDR1 GTSNPN and CDR2 SVGIG (reference sequence). CDR3 loop: CAWSVFNHEQYF. The CDR3 nucleotides are TGTGCCTGGAGTGTTTTTAACCACGAGCAGTACTTC. The full variable domain, completed using reference TRBV30 and TRBJ2-7, is SQTIHQWPATLVQPVGSPLSLECTVEGTSNPNLYWYRQAAGRGLQLLFYSVGIGQISSEVPQNLSASRPQDRQFILSSKKLLLSDSGFYLCAWSVFNHEQYFGPGTRLTVT.

This clonotype occurred a few times. This chain uses TRBV20-1 with TRBJ2-5, with 8 bases fitting TRBD1. Germline V gives CDR1 DFQATT, CDR2 SNEGSKA (reference sequence). Trimming cost V 5 bases and J 0 bases; bases outside gene matches: 11. The CDR3 totals 16 residues. The CDR3 DNA reads as TGCAGTGCTCTTGCCACGCAGGGGGCGCACCAAGAGACCCAGTACTTC. It is translated as CSALATQGAHQETQYF.

This clonotype was detected only a few times. This chain links TRBV25-1 with TRBJ1-1; D uncertain. There are 14 residues in the CDR3. CDR1 and CDR2 from the germline V gene are MGHDK and SYGVNS. Trimming took 5 bases from V and 6 from J, leaving 16 bases between them. The CDR3 loop is CASSSPKGRPEAFF. The CDR3 nucleotides read TGTGCCAGCAGTTCTCCCAAGGGTCGACCTGAAGCTTTCTTT.

This clonotype was seen a handful of times. The gene calls are TRBV9 and TRBJ1-2; D is uncertain. CDR3 length: 12 amino acids. Per germline, CDR1 SGDLS and CDR2 YYNGEE. The ends were cut back, 5 bases at V and 3 bases at J, with 8 bases in the middle. The CDR3 reads CASRGLDYGYTF. CDR3 DNA: TGTGCCAGCAGGGGCCTTGACTATGGCTACACCTTC.

This clonotype has at least ten counts. This chain uses TRBV7-9 with TRBJ2-7; weak D call: TRBD2 (6 bases). The CDR3 runs 14 residues. Germline V gene lookup returns CDR1 SEHNR and CDR2 FQNEAQ (reference sequence). V shed 1 base and J shed 6 bases, with 13 bases lying between them. CDR3 protein: CASSLEEGASEQYF. CDR3 in DNA: TGTGCCAGCAGCTTAGAGGAGGGAGCCTCCGAGCAGTACTTC. Full variable domain (missing parts from reference TRBV7-9 and TRBJ2-7): DTGVSQNPRHKITKRGQNVTFRCDPISEHNRLYWYRQTLGQGPEFLTYFQNEAQLEKSRLLSDRFSAERPKGSFSTLEIQRTEQGDSAMYLCASSLEEGASEQYFGPGTRLTVT.

This clonotype was counted at least ten times. The chain joins TRBV5-5 to TRBJ1-1, with D maybe TRBD1 (5 bases). The CDR3 runs to 16 residues. Germline assignment: CDR1 SGHKS and CDR2 YYEKEE (reference sequence). V shed 5 bases and J shed 0 bases, with 17 bases lying between them. CDR3 sequence (DNA): TGTGCCAGCAGGCTAACAGGCACCTCGATGAACACTGAAGCTTTCTTT. It yields the protein CASRLTGTSMNTEAFF. Supplemented by reference TRBV5-5 and TRBJ1-1, the full variable domain reads DAGVTQSPTHLIKTRGQQVTLRCSPISGHKSVSWYQQVLGQGPQFIFQYYEKEERGRGNFPDRFSARQFPNYSSELNVNALLLGDSALYLCASRLTGTSMNTEAFFGQGTRLTVV.

This clonotype has a count of ten or more. The genes are TRBV6-1 and TRBJ1-5, with 11 bases identical to TRBD1. V was pared by 4 bases and J by 5 bases, with 10 bases of the junction left unmatched. This CDR3 region has 17 residues. CDR1 is MNHNS, CDR2 SASEGT, per germline. Here the CDR3 reads CASSAGTGGRSYQPQHF. The CDR3 DNA follows: TGTGCCAGCAGTGCGGGGACAGGGGGACGTAGTTATCAGCCCCAGCATTTT.

The table lists this clonotype with many counts. V is TRBV2 and J is TRBJ1-1; D might be TRBD1 (6 bases). Trimming left V 4 bases short and J 0 bases short, with 21 bases between. The CDR3 is made up of 18 amino acids. Germline V gene lookup returns CDR1 SNHLY and CDR2 FYNNEI. The CDR3 region has the DNA TGTGCCAGCAGTGGACCGGAGGACAGACAACTATTGAACACTGAAGCTTTCTTT. As protein: CASSGPEDRQLLNTEAFF.

Only a few counts were recorded for this clonotype. The gene calls are TRBV6-1 and TRBJ2-5; D unresolved. This CDR3 contains 13 residues. Germline CDR1 MNHNS, CDR2 SASEGT. V dropped 0 bases and J dropped 4 bases, with 6 bases sitting between them. The CDR3 sequence: CASSEAPGETQYF. CDR3 bases: TGTGCCAGCAGTGAAGCGCCCGGAGAGACCCAGTACTTC.

At least ten counts were recorded for this clonotype. The chain uses TRBV5-5 and TRBJ1-1, with D possibly matching TRBD1 (6 bases). This CDR3 has 14 amino acids. Germline CDR1 and CDR2: SGHKS and YYEKEE (reference sequence). Between the trimmed V and J ends, which lost 5 bases and 1 base, there was a span of 12 bases. The CDR3 region has the DNA TGTGCCAGCAGTTTAGGGGGGCGGAACACTGAAGCTTTCTTT. Its protein product is CASSLGGRNTEAFF.